Sequencing of this T cell receptor beta chain was carried out in a study of identifying expanded T cells in peripheral blood. Trimming left V 5 bases short and J 6 bases short, with 14 bases between. Germline loops: CDR1 SQVTM, CDR2 ANQGSEA. This CDR3 region has 12 residues. TCRdb's copy holds only in-frame clones and misses some; the assay was immunoSEQ multiplex PCR. The sample holds more than 65,000 clones, over 75% seen once. Material for sequencing was blood. This clonotype was sampled from a person aged 18 to 69 in good health. V and J are TRBV29-1 and TRBJ2-7; the D gene is possibly TRBD1 (6 bases). The DNA of the CDR3 is TGCAGCGTTCGACAGGTAGCCGGCGAGCAGTACTTC. Translation gives CSVRQVAGEQYF.